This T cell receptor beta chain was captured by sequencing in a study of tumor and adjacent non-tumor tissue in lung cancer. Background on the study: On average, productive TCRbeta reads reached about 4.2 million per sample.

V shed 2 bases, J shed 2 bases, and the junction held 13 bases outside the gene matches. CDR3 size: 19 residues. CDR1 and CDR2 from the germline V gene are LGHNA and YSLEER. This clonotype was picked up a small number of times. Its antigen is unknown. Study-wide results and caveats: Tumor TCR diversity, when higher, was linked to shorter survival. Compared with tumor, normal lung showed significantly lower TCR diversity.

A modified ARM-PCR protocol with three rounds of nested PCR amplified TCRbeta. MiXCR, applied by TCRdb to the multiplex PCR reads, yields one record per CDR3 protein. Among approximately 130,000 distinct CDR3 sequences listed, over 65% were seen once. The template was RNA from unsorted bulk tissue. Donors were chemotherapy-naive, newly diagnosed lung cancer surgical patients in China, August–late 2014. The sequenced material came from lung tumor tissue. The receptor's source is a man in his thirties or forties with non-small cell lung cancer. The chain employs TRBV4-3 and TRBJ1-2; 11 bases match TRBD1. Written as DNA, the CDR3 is TGCGCCAGCAGCCAACTACTGAGGGGGACAGGGGGTTTAAACTATGGCTACACCTTC. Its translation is CASSQLLRGTGGLNYGYTF.